This passage covers 7 T cell receptor beta chains from one sample sequenced in a study of blood T cell repertoires in COVID-19. Libraries were prepared by immunoSEQ multiplex PCR; TCRdb keeps only in-frame clonotypes and omits some of them. The table shows fewer than 350,000 clones, with 89% occurring only once. The sequenced sample consisted of PBMCs or T cells enriched from blood (not recorded which). These TCRs come from a woman between 35 and 50 years old who had recovered from COVID-19.

The chain combines TRBV7-2 with TRBJ2-7; TRBD2 agrees at 8 bases. The junction had 6 bases not matched to a gene; V was cut back by 0 bases and J by 2 bases. The CDR3 length is 16 residues. In germline, CDR1 is SGHTA, CDR2 FQGNSA. CDR3 loop: CASSLAVSGTPYEQYF. Written as DNA, the CDR3 is TGTGCCAGCAGCTTAGCAGTTAGCGGGACCCCCTACGAGCAGTACTTC. Combining the CDR3 with reference TRBV7-2 and TRBJ2-7 gives the whole variable domain GAGVSQSPSNKVTEKGKDVELRCDPISGHTALYWYRQSLGQGLEFLIYFQGNSAPDKSGLPSDRFSAERTGGSVSTLTIQRTQQEDSAVYLCASSLAVSGTPYEQYFGPGTRLTVT.

The rearrangement links TRBV7-8 to TRBJ1-2; the match to TRBD1 covers 10 bases. The CDR3 spans 13 residues. V shed 9 bases, J shed 7 bases, and the junction held 8 bases outside the gene matches. Germline values: CDR1 SGHVS, CDR2 FQNEAQ. In nucleotides, the CDR3 is TGTGCCAGTTCCCGGACAGGGGGGTCTGGCTACACCTTC. Its protein is CASSRTGGSGYTF.

The chain links TRBV10-2 to TRBJ1-2; unclear D gene. Germline loops: CDR1 WSHSY, CDR2 SAAADI. Trimming stripped 7 bases from V and 4 bases from J, with 16 bases between. The CDR3 is 14 residues long. The CDR3 DNA is TGCGCCAGCAAGGATGAACGGGTGGGCTATGGCTACACCTTC. Its protein is CASKDERVGYGYTF.

This clone was recorded only once. CDR3 region: CASSDGDPGDEKLFF. The CDR3 DNA reads TGTGCCAGTAGTGACGGGGACCCAGGGGATGAAAAACTGTTTTTT. The rearrangement links TRBV19 to TRBJ1-4; D possibly corresponds to TRBD1 (6 bases). Germline CDR1 reads LNHDA; CDR2 reads SQIVND (reference sequence). The CDR3 contains 15 residues. V lost 5 bases to trimming and J lost 6 bases, with 16 bases between them.

The chain links TRBV5-1 to TRBJ2-3, with 11 nucleotides matching TRBD2. This CDR3 has 15 amino acids. V lost 2 bases and J lost 6; bases outside the gene matches: 5. Germline V lookup: CDR1 SGHRS, CDR2 YFSETQ. Written as DNA, the CDR3 is TGCGCCAGCAGCTTTAGCGGGGGGGCCGGGGATACGCAGTATTTT. The encoded protein is CASSFSGGAGDTQYF.

J is TRBJ1-1 and V is TRBV4-1, with 7 nucleotides matching TRBD1. V shed 2 bases and J 1 base; nucleotides not matched to a gene: 7. There are 16 residues in the CDR3. In germline, CDR1 is MGHRA, CDR2 YSYEKL. CDR3 loop: CASSQIADRRNTEAFF. The CDR3 region has the DNA TGCGCCAGCAGCCAAATTGCGGACAGGCGGAACACTGAAGCTTTCTTT.

V is TRBV5-1 and J is TRBJ2-4; 9 bases align to TRBD1. The CDR3 consists of 16 residues. Per germline, CDR1 SGHRS and CDR2 YFSETQ. Unmatched junction bases numbered 6, after V lost 4 bases and J lost 1 base. In DNA, the CDR3 is TGCGCCAGCAGCCCGGAAGGACAGGGGGCCAAAAACATTCAGTACTTC. Protein sequence: CASSPEGQGAKNIQYF.